Each of the 5 T cell receptor beta chains below was sequenced from the same sample in a study of Graves' ophthalmopathy and Graves' hyperthyroidism. Researchers took RNA transcripts and amplified TCR beta CDR3 regions from them. In the first round, RT-PCR was carried out with HTBI primers, and a multiplex PCR formed the second round. TCRdb redid the calling of the multiplex PCR reads with MiXCR, one entry per CDR3 protein. The sample carries about 640,000 distinct CDR3 sequences, about 41% recorded once. The material sequenced was peripheral blood. The receptors shown here come from an adult man with Graves' ophthalmopathy.

This clonotype was seen at least ten times. V usage is TRBV7-6 and J usage is TRBJ1-4, with TRBD1 matching 7 bases. Germline-derived CDR1 and CDR2 are SGHVS and FNYEAQ. There are 15 residues in the CDR3. V was clipped by 5 bases and J by 8 bases; unmatched bases: 11. CDR3 region: CASSLSYRGGEKLFF. The CDR3 bases are TGTGCCAGCAGCCTTTCCTACAGGGGAGGAGAAAAACTGTTTTTT.

This CDR3 is CSVVGGGYEQYF. The CDR3 coding sequence is TGCAGCGTTGTGGGAGGGGGCTACGAGCAGTACTTC. This chain links TRBV29-1 with TRBJ2-7, with a possible D match to TRBD2 (7 bases). V dropped 4 bases and J dropped 3 bases, with 10 bases sitting between them. CDR1 and CDR2 from the germline V gene are SQVTM and ANQGSEA. The CDR3 loop spans 12 amino acids.

The V and J genes are TRBV19 and TRBJ1-2; TRBD1 might be the D (5 bases). Germline V gene sequence: CDR1 LNHDA, CDR2 SQIVND (reference sequence). The V and J ends lost 3 bases and 5 bases respectively, with 10 bases between them. This CDR3 contains 13 residues. CDR3 sequence: CASSIDSQYGYTF. The CDR3, as DNA: TGTGCCAGTAGTATTGACAGCCAATATGGCTACACCTTC.

The chain joins TRBV4-1 to TRBJ2-5, with D possibly TRBD2 on 6 matching bases. The germline V gene has CDR1 MGHRA and CDR2 YSYEKL. The CDR3 covers 15 residues. V was cut by 2 bases and J by 5 bases, with 15 bases left in between. CDR3 residues: CASSQTKLASETQYF. The CDR3 nucleotides are TGCGCCAGCAGCCAAACGAAACTAGCTTCGGAGACCCAGTACTTC.

This clonotype showed up just once. The chain is built from TRBV20-1 and TRBJ1-4; 9 bases are a match to TRBD1. Germline values: CDR1 DFQATT, CDR2 SNEGSKA (reference sequence). The CDR3 covers 14 residues. The ends lost 6 bases at V and 5 bases at J; junction bases unmatched: 7. CDR3 DNA sequence: TGCAGTGCCGTTTCCGGGACAGGGAATGAAAAACTGTTTTTT. Translation gives CSAVSGTGNEKLFF.